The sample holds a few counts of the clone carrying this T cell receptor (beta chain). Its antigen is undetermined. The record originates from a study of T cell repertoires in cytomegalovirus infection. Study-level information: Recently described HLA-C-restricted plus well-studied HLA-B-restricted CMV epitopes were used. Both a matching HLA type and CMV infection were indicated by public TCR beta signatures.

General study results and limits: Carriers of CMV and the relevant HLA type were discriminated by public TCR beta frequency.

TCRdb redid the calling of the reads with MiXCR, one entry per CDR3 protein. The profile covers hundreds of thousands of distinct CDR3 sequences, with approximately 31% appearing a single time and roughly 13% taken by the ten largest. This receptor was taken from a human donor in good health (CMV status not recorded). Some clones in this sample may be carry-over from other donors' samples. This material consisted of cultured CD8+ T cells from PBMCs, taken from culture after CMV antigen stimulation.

The CDR3 sequence is CASSADRVNTGELFF. CDR3 in DNA: TGTGCCAGCAGTGCAGACAGGGTCAACACCGGGGAGCTGTTTTTT. The chain employs TRBV6-1 and TRBJ2-2, with TRBD1 matching over 7 bases. Germline V gives CDR1 MNHNS, CDR2 SASEGT. The junction had 4 bases not matched to a gene; V was cut back by 4 bases and J by 2 bases. The CDR3 length is 15 residues.